Sequencing of this TCR beta chain was carried out in a study of shared clonotypes between healthy human individuals. This clone has only a few counts. Profiling relied on immunoSEQ multiplex PCR, and the TCRdb table lists in-frame clones only, not all of them. The repertoire holds about 1 million clones, with around 74% as singletons. This TCR came from a man in his late teens or twenties in good health. The material sequenced was memory CD4+ T cells sorted from blood. Specified subset: CD45RA-negative fraction.

CDR3: CASSARLIYNEQFF. CDR3 sequence (DNA): TGTGCCAGCAGTGCGCGGCTAATTTACAATGAGCAGTTCTTC. The chain joins TRBV2 to TRBJ2-1; no definite D call. This CDR3 is built from 14 residues. Trimming pared 4 bases from V and 4 bases from J, leaving 11 bases between. Germline-derived CDR1 and CDR2 are SNHLY and FYNNEI.